The next 26 T cell receptor beta chains were all read from a single sample in a study of blood T cell repertoires in COVID-19. Method: immunoSEQ multiplex PCR; TCRdb's copy keeps in-frame clones and lacks some. The table has almost 400,000 clones, 70% to 90% seen once. The sample consisted of PBMCs or T cells enriched from blood (not recorded which). All receptors derive from a woman aged 25 to 39 with acute COVID-19.

V usage is TRBV7-2 and J usage is TRBJ2-7, with D perhaps matching TRBD2 (5 bases). With 5 bases removed from V and 2 bases from J, the gap between germline ends came to 16 bases. The CDR3 length is 15 residues. Germline CDR1 reads SGHTA; CDR2 reads FQGNSA. For the CDR3, the DNA is TGTGCCAGCAGCCCCCGAACGACTACCACCTACGAGCAGTACTTC. Its translation: CASSPRTTTTYEQYF.

The chain carries TRBV29-1 and TRBJ1-3, with D unresolved. The CDR3 loop spans 12 amino acids. Trimming took 7 bases from V and 2 from J, leaving 9 bases between them. Germline V gene data show CDR1 as SQVTM and CDR2 as ANQGSEA. As DNA, the CDR3 is TGCAGCGGGGCAAGTCCTGGAAACACCATATATTTT. Encoded protein: CSGASPGNTIYF.

V gene TRBV24-1 combines with J gene TRBJ1-1; 11 nucleotides line up with TRBD1. Looked up from germline, CDR1 is KGHDR and CDR2 is SFDVKD. CDR3 length equals 15 residues. V gave up 3 bases and J gave up 5 bases; unmatched junction bases: 4. The CDR3 bases are TGTGCCACCAGTGATGGTGGACAGGGGGCGACTGAAGCTTTCTTT. Translated: CATSDGGQGATEAFF.

This chain uses TRBV2 with TRBJ2-2, with 9 nucleotides matching TRBD2. The V gene end was trimmed by 3 bases and the J gene end by 4 bases; junction bases not matched to a gene: 3. CDR1 is SNHLY and CDR2 is FYNNEI in the germline V gene. CDR3 size: 15 residues. Here the CDR3 reads CASSDGLARTGELFF. The CDR3 DNA is TGTGCCAGCAGTGATGGACTAGCGCGCACCGGGGAGCTGTTTTTT.

This chain joins TRBV2 and TRBJ1-5; TRBD1 is a possible D gene (5 bases). The V and J ends lost 4 bases and 4 bases respectively, with 8 bases between them. CDR1 and CDR2 from the germline V gene are SNHLY and FYNNEI. The length of the CDR3 is 13 residues. The CDR3 nucleotides are TGTGCCAGCAGTGTGAACAGGAATCAGCCCCAGCATTTT. It encodes CASSVNRNQPQHF.

The chain has TRBV5-1 and TRBJ1-1; 12 positions agree with TRBD1. The CDR3 is 15 residues long. Looked up from germline, CDR1 is SGHRS and CDR2 is YFSETQ. Trimming cost V 4 bases and J 3 bases; bases outside gene matches: 4. The CDR3 DNA follows: TGCGCCAGCAGCATGGGGACAGGGGGCTACACTGAAGCTTTCTTT. The encoded protein is CASSMGTGGYTEAFF. Supplemented by reference TRBV5-1 and TRBJ1-1, the full variable domain reads KAGVTQTPRYLIKTRGQQVTLSCSPISGHRSVSWYQQTPGQGLQFLFEYFSETQRNKGNFPGRFSGRQFSNSRSEMNVSTLELGDSALYLCASSMGTGGYTEAFFGQGTRLTVV.

The chain uses TRBV20-1 and TRBJ2-2; D is possibly TRBD2 (6 bases). The CDR3 loop spans 14 amino acids. CDR1 is DFQATT, CDR2 SNEGSKA, per germline (reference sequence). V lost 3 bases and J lost 6, with 14 bases in between. The CDR3: CSASGPGDAGELFF. The CDR3 nucleotides read TGCAGTGCTAGTGGGCCGGGAGACGCCGGGGAGCTGTTTTTT.

The chain carries TRBV10-1 and TRBJ2-1; 15 positions agree with TRBD2. This CDR3 comprises 16 residues. V trimming: 5 bases; J trimming: 6 bases; junction bases outside the gene matches: 5. Germline values: CDR1 WNHNN, CDR2 SYGVQD (reference sequence). The CDR3 sequence: CASSPGTSGGFNEQFF. DNA for the CDR3: TGCGCCAGCAGTCCCGGGACTAGCGGGGGGTTCAATGAGCAGTTCTTC.

The chain uses TRBV9 and TRBJ1-6; D is possibly TRBD1 (5 bases). Trimming took off 4 bases at V and 5 bases at J, with 10 bases between the two ends. CDR1 is SGDLS, CDR2 YYNGEE, per germline. CDR3 size: 14 residues. The CDR3 DNA follows: TGTGCCAGCAGCCTCAGGGTCGATAATTCACCCCTCCACTTT. Translating it yields CASSLRVDNSPLHF.

CDR3 bases: TGTGCCACCGTCCGCGGGGGATCCTACAATGAGCAGTTCTTC. Protein sequence: CATVRGGSYNEQFF. The rearrangement joins TRBV19 to TRBJ2-1; TRBD2 aligns across 7 bases. This CDR3 has 14 amino acids. After removal of 10 bases from V and 1 base from J, the junction contained 7 bases not matched to a gene. CDR1 LNHDA and CDR2 SQIVND come from the germline V gene (reference sequence). Using reference TRBV19 and TRBJ2-1 for the parts outside the CDR3, the full variable domain is DGGITQSPKYLFRKEGQNVTLSCEQNLNHDAMYWYRQDPGQGLRLIYYSQIVNDFQKGDIAEGYSVSREKKESFPLTVTSAQKNPTAFYLCATVRGGSYNEQFFGPGTRLTVL.

The V gene is TRBV14, the J gene TRBJ2-1; 9 bases are shared with TRBD1. CDR1 SGHDN and CDR2 FVKESK come from the germline V gene. The ends lost 5 bases at V and 8 bases at J; junction bases unmatched: 10. The CDR3 covers 15 residues. CDR3 nucleotides: TGTGCCAGCAGCGTCCGGGACAGGGCCCTTTATGAGCAGTTCTTC. Translation gives CASSVRDRALYEQFF. Based on the CDR3 plus reference TRBV14 and TRBJ2-1, the full variable domain is EAGVTQFPSHSVIEKGQTVTLRCDPISGHDNLYWYRRVMGKEIKFLLHFVKESKQDESGMPNNRFLAERTGGTYSTLKVQPAELEDSGVYFCASSVRDRALYEQFFGPGTRLTVL.

The CDR3 nucleotides are TGCGCCAGCAGCGAGGGGACAGGGTCTTATCTATACAATGAGCAGTTCTTC. Its protein is CASSEGTGSYLYNEQFF. The chain combines TRBV5-1 with TRBJ2-1, with TRBD1 matching 9 bases. This CDR3 comprises 17 residues. Losses at the gene ends were 4 bases for V and 4 bases for J; bases not matched to a gene: 12. The germline gives CDR1 SGHRS, CDR2 YFSETQ.

The V and J genes are TRBV24-1 and TRBJ1-2, with 8 bases fitting TRBD1. The CDR3 has 14 residues. V lost 6 bases, J lost 6 bases, and 8 bases stayed unmatched. The germline CDR1 and CDR2 sequences are KGHDR and SFDVKD. CDR3 residues: CATSPTGVMHGYTF. CDR3 DNA sequence: TGTGCCACCAGTCCGACAGGGGTAATGCATGGCTACACCTTC.

The chain joins TRBV5-1 to TRBJ1-6, with D perhaps TRBD1 (6 bases). V was pared by 4 bases and J by 8 bases, with 10 bases between. The CDR3 contains 13 residues. Per the germline V gene, CDR1 is SGHRS and CDR2 is YFSETQ. CDR3 DNA: TGCGCCAGCAGCCGACAGGACGATTCACCCCTCCACTTT. It specifies CASSRQDDSPLHF.

This chain uses TRBV19 with TRBJ2-7; tentative D call: TRBD2 (5 bases). Between the trimmed V and J ends, which lost 5 bases and 3 bases, there was a span of 14 bases. The germline CDR1 and CDR2 sequences are LNHDA and SQIVND (reference sequence). The CDR3 is made up of 14 amino acids. The CDR3 DNA sequence: TGTGCCAGTAGTCCGCGATCTGGACTCTACGAGCAGTACTTC. Its protein is CASSPRSGLYEQYF.

The chain combines TRBV24-1 with TRBJ2-2; D remains ambiguous. V lost 6 bases to trimming and J lost 5 bases, with 9 bases between them. CDR3 length: 13 amino acids. The V gene's germline CDR1 is KGHDR and CDR2 SFDVKD. The CDR3 is CATSYSATGELFF. The CDR3 nucleotides read TGTGCCACCAGTTACAGTGCTACCGGGGAGCTGTTTTTT.

The chain combines TRBV18 with TRBJ1-2; weak D call: TRBD1 (5 bases). V lost 3 bases, J lost 6 bases, and 17 bases lay in between. CDR3 length: 15 amino acids. The germline V gene has CDR1 KGHSH and CDR2 LQKENI. The CDR3 region is CASSPTIRPGDGYTF. The CDR3 region has the DNA TGTGCCAGCTCACCCACGATTCGTCCGGGGGATGGCTACACCTTC.

The chain combines TRBV27 with TRBJ2-7; possible D gene TRBD1, 6 bases. Trimming stripped 4 bases from V and 5 bases from J, with 15 bases between. The CDR3 length is 14 residues. Germline lookup yields CDR1 MNHEY and CDR2 SMNVEV (reference sequence). The CDR3 region is CASSSVPGVHEQYF. CDR3 DNA: TGTGCCAGCAGTTCCGTTCCAGGGGTCCACGAGCAGTACTTC.

This sequence joins TRBV7-6 and TRBJ1-6, with a possible D match to TRBD1 (5 bases). This CDR3 has 16 amino acids. Germline V gives CDR1 SGHVS, CDR2 FNYEAQ. V lost 5 bases, J lost 5 bases, and 16 bases lay in between. The CDR3 here is CASSELSGGNNSPLHF. The CDR3 DNA follows: TGTGCCAGCAGCGAATTATCGGGGGGGAATAATTCACCCCTCCACTTT.

The chain links TRBV27 to TRBJ2-2, with D perhaps matching TRBD2 (6 bases). Trimming stripped 3 bases from V and 6 bases from J, with 11 bases between. From germline, CDR1 is MNHEY and CDR2 SMNVEV (reference sequence). The CDR3 covers 14 residues. The CDR3 loop is CASSFLRGSGELFF. The CDR3 DNA is TGTGCCAGCAGTTTTTTACGGGGGTCCGGGGAGCTGTTTTTT.

The V and J genes are TRBV5-4 and TRBJ2-3; 8 positions agree with TRBD2. The germline gives CDR1 SGHNT, CDR2 YYREEE (reference sequence). The CDR3 runs 16 residues. J was trimmed by 1 base and V by 4 bases; bases with no gene match: 8. As DNA, the CDR3 is TGTGCCAGCAGCAAAATTAGCGGGGTTGGCACAGATACGCAGTATTTT. Its protein product is CASSKISGVGTDTQYF.

The chain links TRBV2 to TRBJ2-5; perhaps TRBD1 as D (7 bases). V was trimmed by 5 bases and J by 2 bases, leaving 15 bases between them. The CDR3 is made up of 15 amino acids. Germline V gives CDR1 SNHLY, CDR2 FYNNEI. CDR3 sequence: CASSFVTGRQETQYF. DNA for the CDR3: TGTGCCAGCAGTTTCGTGACAGGGAGGCAAGAGACCCAGTACTTC.

CDR3 protein: CASSAYRVTGEKLFF. The CDR3 coding sequence is TGTGCCAGTAGTGCCTACAGGGTCACAGGTGAAAAACTGTTTTTT. This chain connects TRBV19 to TRBJ1-4, with D maybe TRBD1 (6 bases). Germline lookup yields CDR1 LNHDA and CDR2 SQIVND (reference sequence). The CDR3 runs to 15 residues. V was clipped by 5 bases and J by 7 bases, with 17 bases between them.

This clone was seen more than once but under ten times. The V gene is TRBV13, the J gene TRBJ1-2; 8 nucleotides line up with TRBD1. The CDR3 runs to 14 residues. After removal of 8 bases from V and 5 bases from J, the junction contained 10 bases not matched to a gene. Germline CDR1 reads PRHDT; CDR2 reads FYEKMQ (reference sequence). CDR3 loop: CASGRVRGLYGYTF. CDR3 coding DNA: TGTGCCAGCGGGCGGGTCAGGGGGCTTTATGGCTACACCTTC.

The chain joins TRBV4-1 to TRBJ1-5; D is possibly TRBD1 (6 bases). Germline values: CDR1 MGHRA, CDR2 YSYEKL. The CDR3 is 19 residues long. The germline V and J ends were trimmed by 1 base and 0 bases, with 19 bases remaining between them. CDR3 residues: CASSQAMGTGLYSNQPQHF. The CDR3 DNA is TGCGCCAGCAGCCAAGCGATGGGAACAGGGCTATATAGCAATCAGCCCCAGCATTTT.

V and J are TRBV27 and TRBJ2-2; TRBD2 matches 7 bases. V shed 3 bases and J 4 bases; nucleotides not matched to a gene: 5. CDR1 MNHEY and CDR2 SMNVEV come from the germline V gene (reference sequence). The CDR3 runs 15 residues. The CDR3 loop reads CASSFLGGGTGELFF. The DNA of the CDR3 is TGTGCCAGCAGTTTTTTGGGGGGGGGCACCGGGGAGCTGTTTTTT.